The 16 T cell receptor beta chains below come from one sample, sequenced in a study of CD8+CD57+ T cells in acquired aplastic anemia (dated by TCRdb to 2016 to 2019). The patients picked for sequencing were ones in whom flow cytometry had shown an expansion of CD8+CD57+ cells. The instrument was an Illumina HiSeq 2000. TCR beta VDJ combination and CDR3 sequence profiling used genomic DNA as the template. The public sequencing data were trimmed at Q25 with fastp and processed into clonotypes with MiXCR by TCRdb, which kept only in-frame beta chains. Duplicate CDR3 protein sequences are folded into a single record with the most common DNA and genes. The sample table shows roughly 260,000 distinct CDR3 sequences, and around 45% are seen once. The top ten clones comprise about 8.3% of the sample. Sequences were obtained from sorted CD4+, CD8+, or CD8+CD57+ T cells (not recorded which) from PBMCs. Receptor source: a human donor with aplastic anemia.

There are many counts of this clonotype. The chain couples TRBV9 to TRBJ2-3; TRBD2 matches 11 bases. This CDR3 is built from 16 residues. Germline CDR1 reads SGDLS; CDR2 reads YYNGEE. Germline trimming cut 2 bases from V and 6 bases from J; bases unmatched to any gene: 8. The CDR3 region is CASSVPIAGGADTQYF. The CDR3 region has the DNA TGTGCCAGCAGCGTTCCAATAGCGGGAGGGGCTGATACGCAGTATTTT.

The table lists this clonotype with many counts. This chain uses TRBV3-1 with TRBJ2-7; TRBD2 aligns across 8 bases. The J segment lost 7 bases and the V segment lost 4 bases, leaving 9 bases of the junction unmatched. The CDR3 is 14 amino acids. Germline assignment: CDR1 LGHDT and CDR2 YNNKEL (reference sequence). CDR3 in DNA: TGTGCCAGCAGCCCCCGGGAGGGCCGGGAGGAGCAGTACTTC. This codes for CASSPREGREEQYF.

The chain carries TRBV5-1 and TRBJ1-6, with 8 bases lining up with TRBD1. This CDR3 contains 13 residues. Germline-derived CDR1 and CDR2 are SGHRS and YFSETQ. V shed 6 bases and J 8 bases; nucleotides not matched to a gene: 4. The CDR3 DNA reads as TGCGCCAGCAAAGGGACAGGAGATTCACCCCTCCACTTT. This translates into CASKGTGDSPLHF.

The V and J genes are TRBV4-1 and TRBJ1-2, with D hard to call. This CDR3 has 14 residues. V gave up 2 bases and J gave up 5 bases, with 12 bases separating them. CDR1 and CDR2 (germline): MGHRA, YSYEKL. The CDR3 DNA follows: TGCGCCAGCAGCCAAACTCCGGTAACTTATGGCTACACCTTC. Residues: CASSQTPVTYGYTF.

Concerning this clonotype: A clone one base away is much larger, so this may be a read error. V usage is TRBV5-1 and J usage is TRBJ2-7, with unresolved D. Germline V gene sequence: CDR1 SGHRS, CDR2 YFSETQ. V shed 7 bases and J shed 2 bases, with 19 bases lying between them. CDR3 length: 15 amino acids. The CDR3 DNA sequence: TGCGCCAGCCGCTGGTCCCCAGTCGTCCCCTACGAGCAGTACTTC. Residues: CASRWSPVVPYEQYF.

V is TRBV19 and J is TRBJ2-7; 15 positions match TRBD2. Per the germline V gene, CDR1 is LNHDA and CDR2 is SQIVND (reference sequence). J lost 7 bases, V lost 8 bases, and 9 bases had no gene match. There are 15 residues in the CDR3. CDR3 nucleotide sequence: TGTGCCAGTGAGATGTCCGGACTAGCGGGAGGGGAGCAGTACTTC. Protein: CASEMSGLAGGEQYF.

In this sample, this clonotype turned up many times. This sequence joins TRBV4-1 and TRBJ1-2; D not resolved. Germline lookup yields CDR1 MGHRA and CDR2 YSYEKL. The CDR3 length is 14 residues. Trimming took off 1 base at V and 0 bases at J, with 6 bases between the two ends. The chain's CDR3 is CASSQADSNYGYTF. DNA for the CDR3: TGCGCCAGCAGCCAAGCAGATTCTAACTATGGCTACACCTTC.

This chain joins TRBV10-1 and TRBJ2-5; no reliable D call. The J call may not be correct, given that the DNA end is closer to TRBJ2-7. In germline, CDR1 is WNHNN, CDR2 SYGVQD (reference sequence). CDR3 length: 13 amino acids. Here the CDR3 reads CASSEGGVSEQYF. The CDR3 DNA reads as TGCGCCAGCAGTGAGGGTGGGGTGTCCGAGCAGTACTTC.

Only one count was recorded for this clonotype. The chain carries TRBV12-3 or TRBV12-4 and TRBJ1-1, with D unresolved. V was clipped by 5 bases and J by 7 bases, with 11 bases between them. The CDR3 loop spans 12 amino acids. The CDR3, as DNA: TGTGCCAGCAGTGAAGGGAATGATGAAGCTTTCTTT. Translated: CASSEGNDEAFF.

This clonotype was seen more than once but under ten times. This chain uses TRBV7-9 with TRBJ2-3; TRBD2 matches 7 bases. The germline CDR1 and CDR2 sequences are SEHNR and FQNEAQ (reference sequence). This CDR3 contains 12 residues. V trimming: 7 bases; J trimming: 11 bases; junction bases outside the gene matches: 9. CDR3 residues: CASTPGGGEQYF. CDR3 nucleotide sequence: TGTGCCAGCACCCCGGGGGGAGGTGAGCAGTATTTT. The whole variable domain, filled in from reference TRBV7-9 and TRBJ2-3, reads DTGVSQNPRHKITKRGQNVTFRCDPISEHNRLYWYRQTLGQGPEFLTYFQNEAQLEKSRLLSDRFSAERPKGSFSTLEIQRTEQGDSAMYLCASTPGGGEQYFGPGTRLTVL.

The J gene is TRBJ2-7, the V gene TRBV10-3, with 11 bases aligning to TRBD1. Trimming at V came to 4 bases and at J to 3 bases, leaving 5 bases not matched to a gene. This CDR3 has 15 amino acids. The germline CDR1 and CDR2 sequences are ENHRY and SYGVKD. In DNA, the CDR3 is TGTGCCATCAGTGGGACAGGGGGCGTGCTCTACGAGCAGTACTTC. Translating gives CAISGTGGVLYEQYF.

Worth noting for this clonotype: At one end, the junction sequence differs from germline, possibly due to a read error. The chain employs TRBV15 and TRBJ2-6; TRBD1 matches at 9 bases. The CDR3 runs 16 residues. Germline CDR1 and CDR2: LNHNV and YYDKDF (reference sequence). The DNA for the CDR3 is TGTGCCGCCAGCAGCGACAGGGGGTCTGGGGCCAACGTCCTGACTTTC. Its protein product is CAASSDRGSGANVLTF.

This clonotype occurred many times. The rearrangement uses TRBV4-1 and TRBJ2-7, with TRBD2 as a possible D gene (5 bases). Germline V gene sequence: CDR1 MGHRA, CDR2 YSYEKL. Between the trimmed V and J ends, which lost 1 base and 3 bases, there was a span of 16 bases. The CDR3 covers 16 residues. The CDR3 coding sequence is TGCGCCAGCAGCCAAGTGGCAACGGGATCCAACTACGAGCAGTACTTC. Protein sequence: CASSQVATGSNYEQYF.

J is TRBJ1-6 and V is TRBV7-9; the D gene is possibly TRBD1 (5 bases). The V gene's germline CDR1 is SEHNR and CDR2 FQNEAQ (reference sequence). This CDR3 contains 14 residues. V gave up 9 bases and J gave up 7 bases, with 16 bases separating them. As DNA, the CDR3 is TGTGCCAGTAGTATCAGGGACCCAAATTCACCCCTCCACTTT. Amino acid sequence: CASSIRDPNSPLHF.

This clonotype was detected only a few times. An end of the junction does not agree with germline; a read error may underlie this. V usage is TRBV5-1 and J usage is TRBJ2-2, with TRBD2 matching over 11 bases. Germline loops: CDR1 SGHRS, CDR2 YFSETQ. This CDR3 is built from 19 residues. CDR3 DNA sequence: TGTGCCAGCAGCTTGGTTCGGCTAGCGGGAGGCCGGTCCACCGGGGAGCTGTTTTTT. Residues: CASSLVRLAGGRSTGELFF.

A remark on this clonotype: One end of the junction varies from germline; a read error may be responsible. V is TRBV4-1 and J is TRBJ2-2; 8 bases match TRBD1. The CDR3 contains 13 residues. Germline V lookup: CDR1 MGHRA, CDR2 YSYEKL. The CDR3 loop reads CASSETGAGELFF. The DNA for the CDR3 is TGTGCCAGCAGCGAGACAGGGGCCGGGGAGCTGTTTTTT.